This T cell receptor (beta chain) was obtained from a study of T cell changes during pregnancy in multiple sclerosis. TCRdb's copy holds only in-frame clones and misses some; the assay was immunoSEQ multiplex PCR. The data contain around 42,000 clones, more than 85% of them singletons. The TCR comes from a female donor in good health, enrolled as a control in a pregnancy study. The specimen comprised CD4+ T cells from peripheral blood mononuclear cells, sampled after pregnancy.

The CDR3 DNA sequence: TGCGCCAGCAGCTTAACTAGCGGGGGGACGGGCACAGATACGCAGTATTTT. Translated, it gives CASSLTSGGTGTDTQYF. This sequence joins TRBV5-1 and TRBJ2-3; 12 bases are shared with TRBD2. CDR3 length: 17 residues. After removal of 2 bases from V and 1 base from J, the junction contained 5 bases not matched to a gene. Germline loops: CDR1 SGHRS, CDR2 YFSETQ.